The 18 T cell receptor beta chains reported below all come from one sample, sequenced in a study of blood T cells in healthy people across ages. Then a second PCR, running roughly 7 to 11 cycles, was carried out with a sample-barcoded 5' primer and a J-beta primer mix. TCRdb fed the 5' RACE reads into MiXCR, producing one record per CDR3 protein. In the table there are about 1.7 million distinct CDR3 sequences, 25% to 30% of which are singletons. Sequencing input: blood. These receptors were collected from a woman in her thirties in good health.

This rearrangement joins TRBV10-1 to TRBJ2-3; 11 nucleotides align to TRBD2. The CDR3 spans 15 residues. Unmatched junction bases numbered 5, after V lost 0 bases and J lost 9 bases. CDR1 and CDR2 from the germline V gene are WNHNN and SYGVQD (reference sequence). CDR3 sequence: CASSESRLAGMTQYF. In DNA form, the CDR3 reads TGCGCCAGCAGTGAGTCAAGACTAGCGGGAATGACGCAGTATTTT.

The CDR3 here is CASKKMLGEKLFF. The CDR3 DNA reads as TGTGCCAGCAAAAAGATGCTTGGTGAAAAACTGTTTTTT. The rearrangement uses TRBV2 and TRBJ1-4; no firm D call. This CDR3 comprises 13 residues. In germline, CDR1 is SNHLY, CDR2 FYNNEI. V dropped 7 bases and J dropped 7 bases, with 13 bases sitting between them.

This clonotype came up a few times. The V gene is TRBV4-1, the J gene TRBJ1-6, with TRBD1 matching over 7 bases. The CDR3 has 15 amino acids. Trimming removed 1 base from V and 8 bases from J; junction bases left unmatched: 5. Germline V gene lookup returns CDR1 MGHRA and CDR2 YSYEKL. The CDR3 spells CASSQGGRGHSPLHF. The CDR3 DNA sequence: TGCGCCAGCAGCCAAGGGGGGAGGGGGCATTCACCCCTCCACTTT.

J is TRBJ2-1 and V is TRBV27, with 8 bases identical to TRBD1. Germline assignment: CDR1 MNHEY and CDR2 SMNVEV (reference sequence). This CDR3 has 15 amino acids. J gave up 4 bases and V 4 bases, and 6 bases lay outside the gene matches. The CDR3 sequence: CASSYTGGGYNEQFF. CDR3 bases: TGTGCCAGCAGTTACACAGGGGGAGGATACAATGAGCAGTTCTTC.

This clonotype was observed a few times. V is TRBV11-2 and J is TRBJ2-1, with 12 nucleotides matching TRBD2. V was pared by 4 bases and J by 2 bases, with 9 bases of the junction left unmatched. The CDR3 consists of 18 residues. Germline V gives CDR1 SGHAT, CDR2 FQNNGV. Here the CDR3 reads CASSYPGLAGFPYNEQFF. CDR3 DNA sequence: TGTGCCAGCAGCTACCCGGGACTAGCGGGTTTCCCCTACAATGAGCAGTTCTTC.

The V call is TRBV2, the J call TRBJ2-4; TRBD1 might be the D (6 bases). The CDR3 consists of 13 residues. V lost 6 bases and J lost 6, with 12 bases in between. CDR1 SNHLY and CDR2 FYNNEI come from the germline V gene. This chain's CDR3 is CASRPDSGNIQYF. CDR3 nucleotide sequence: TGTGCCAGCAGGCCGGACAGTGGAAACATTCAGTACTTC.

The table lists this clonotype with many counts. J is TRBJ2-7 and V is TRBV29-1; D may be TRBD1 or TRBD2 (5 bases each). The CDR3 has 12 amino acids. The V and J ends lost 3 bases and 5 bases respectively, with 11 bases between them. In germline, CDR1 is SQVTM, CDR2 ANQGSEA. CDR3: CSVEGRDHEQYF. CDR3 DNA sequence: TGCAGCGTTGAGGGCAGGGACCACGAGCAGTACTTC.

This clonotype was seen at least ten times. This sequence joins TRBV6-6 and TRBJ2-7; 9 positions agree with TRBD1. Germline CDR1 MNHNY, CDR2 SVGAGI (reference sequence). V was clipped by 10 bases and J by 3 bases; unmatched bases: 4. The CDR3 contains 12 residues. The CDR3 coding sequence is TGTGCCACCCAGGGACAGGGCTACGAGCAGTACTTC. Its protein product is CATQGQGYEQYF.

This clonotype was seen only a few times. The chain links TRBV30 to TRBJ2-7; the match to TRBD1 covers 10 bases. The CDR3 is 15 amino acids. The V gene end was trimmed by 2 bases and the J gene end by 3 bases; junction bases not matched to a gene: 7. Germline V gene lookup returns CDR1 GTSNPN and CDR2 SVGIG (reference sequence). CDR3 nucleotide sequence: TGTGCCTGGAGTTTCAGCTGGACAGGGGGCTACGAGCAGTACTTC. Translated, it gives CAWSFSWTGGYEQYF. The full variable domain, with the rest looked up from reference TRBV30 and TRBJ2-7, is SQTIHQWPATLVQPVGSPLSLECTVEGTSNPNLYWYRQAAGRGLQLLFYSVGIGQISSEVPQNLSASRPQDRQFILSSKKLLLSDSGFYLCAWSFSWTGGYEQYFGPGTRLTVT.

CDR3 sequence (DNA): TGCGCCAGCAGCCTTTTGGGACTAGCAGATTCGGATACGCAGTATTTT. Translating it yields CASSLLGLADSDTQYF. The V call is TRBV5-1, the J call TRBJ2-3, with 9 bases that match TRBD2. The V gene end was trimmed by 4 bases and the J gene end by 6 bases; junction bases not matched to a gene: 12. Germline loops: CDR1 SGHRS, CDR2 YFSETQ. This CDR3 is built from 16 residues.

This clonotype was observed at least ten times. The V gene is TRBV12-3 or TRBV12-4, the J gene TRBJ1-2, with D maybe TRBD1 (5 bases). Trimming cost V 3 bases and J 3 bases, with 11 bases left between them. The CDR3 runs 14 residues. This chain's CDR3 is CASSLMGGDYGYTF. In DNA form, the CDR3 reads TGTGCCAGCAGTTTGATGGGGGGTGACTATGGCTACACCTTC.

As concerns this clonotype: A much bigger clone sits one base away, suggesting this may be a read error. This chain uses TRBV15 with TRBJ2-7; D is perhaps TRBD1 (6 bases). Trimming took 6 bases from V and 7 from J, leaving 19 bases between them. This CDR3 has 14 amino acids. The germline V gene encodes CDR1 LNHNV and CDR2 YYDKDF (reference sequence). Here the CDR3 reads CATREITGLDEQYF. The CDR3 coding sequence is TGTGCCACCAGAGAAATTACAGGGCTGGATGAGCAGTACTTC.

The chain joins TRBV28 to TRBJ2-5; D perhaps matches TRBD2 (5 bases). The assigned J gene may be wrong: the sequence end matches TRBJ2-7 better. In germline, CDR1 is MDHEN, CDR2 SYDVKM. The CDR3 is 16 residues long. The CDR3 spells CASSPNTGKGTYEQYF. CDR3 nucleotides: TGTGCCAGCAGTCCGAATACCGGGAAAGGGACCTACGAGCAGTACTTC.

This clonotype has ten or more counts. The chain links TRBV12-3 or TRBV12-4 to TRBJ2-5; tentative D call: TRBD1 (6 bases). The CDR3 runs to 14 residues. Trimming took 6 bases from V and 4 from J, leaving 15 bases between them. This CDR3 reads CASRVVGGPETQYF. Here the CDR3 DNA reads TGTGCCAGCAGGGTAGTAGGGGGACCAGAGACCCAGTACTTC.

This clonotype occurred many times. The CDR3 region is CASCVRGLGETQYF. As DNA, the CDR3 is TGCGCCAGCTGTGTCAGGGGATTGGGAGAGACCCAGTACTTC. This chain uses TRBV5-1 with TRBJ2-5; tentatively, D is TRBD1 (6 bases). Germline lookup yields CDR1 SGHRS and CDR2 YFSETQ. This CDR3 spans 14 amino acids. V lost 7 bases, J lost 4 bases, and 17 bases lay in between.

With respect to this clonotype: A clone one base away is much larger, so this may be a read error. Here the CDR3 reads CSAPRTGGVSETQFF. The DNA of the CDR3 is TGCAGTGCTCCCAGGACAGGGGGCGTTTCGGAGACCCAGTTCTTC. The chain recombines TRBV20-1 with TRBJ2-1; 11 bases map to TRBD1. Germline CDR1 and CDR2: DFQATT and SNEGSKA (reference sequence). The length of the CDR3 is 15 residues. Unmatched junction bases numbered 16, after V lost 5 bases and J lost 13 bases.

CDR3 DNA sequence: TGCGCCAGCAGGTTCACAGGGGGCACGGACATTCAGTACTTC. Translation: CASRFTGGTDIQYF. The chain combines TRBV5-1 with TRBJ2-4; 9 bases match TRBD1. The CDR3 runs 14 residues. Germline V CDR1 and CDR2: SGHRS, YFSETQ. V was clipped by 5 bases and J by 8 bases; unmatched bases: 8.

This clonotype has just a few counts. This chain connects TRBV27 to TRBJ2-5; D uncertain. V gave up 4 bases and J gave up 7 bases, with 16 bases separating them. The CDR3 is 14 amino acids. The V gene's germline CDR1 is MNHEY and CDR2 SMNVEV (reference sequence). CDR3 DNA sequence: TGTGCCAGCAGTTCGAGTGACCCCCCTCGGACCCAGTACTTC. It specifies CASSSSDPPRTQYF.